The 11 T cell receptor beta chains given below trace back to one sample, sequenced in a study of CD8+ T cells in alopecia areata. Sample treatment: oral pan-JAK inhibitor, 5-10 mg twice daily. Sequencing used cDNA as its template, made by extracting RNA and reverse transcribing it. This table comes from immunoSEQ multiplex PCR, and its TCRdb copy is limited to in-frame clones, with some not included. Of roughly 170,000 clones in the sample, 58% were seen once. Sequenced here: CD8+ T cells sorted from blood, sampled at week 24, from a patient treated with tofacitinib. The receptors were sampled from a human donor with alopecia areata.

This clone was found a few times. The rearrangement joins TRBV6-4 to TRBJ1-1; a possible D gene is TRBD1 (5 bases). CDR1 and CDR2 from the germline V gene are MRHNA and SNTAGT. The CDR3 loop spans 13 amino acids. Trimming took 6 bases from V and 6 from J, leaving 14 bases between them. As DNA, the CDR3 is TGTGCCAGCAGAGATTTTAGACAGTCTGAAGCTTTCTTT. It encodes CASRDFRQSEAFF.

This chain connects TRBV5-1 to TRBJ2-5; the D is unclear. This CDR3 comprises 14 residues. Trimming shortened V by 0 bases and J by 5 bases, and 11 bases separated the two germline ends. The germline V gene encodes CDR1 SGHRS and CDR2 YFSETQ. CDR3: CASSLEGITETQYF. The CDR3 bases are TGCGCCAGCAGCTTGGAAGGGATCACGGAGACCCAGTACTTC.

This clone was counted a few times. The chain carries TRBV19 and TRBJ1-2; D unclear. Looked up from germline, CDR1 is LNHDA and CDR2 is SQIVND (reference sequence). V gave up 3 bases and J gave up 8 bases, with 16 bases separating them. This CDR3 region has 14 residues. CDR3 nucleotides: TGTGCCAGTAGTATCAATCCGGGCCGAGAAGGCTACACCTTC. Amino acids: CASSINPGREGYTF.

This clone showed up just once. The chain is built from TRBV5-4 and TRBJ1-6; 9 nucleotides agree with TRBD1. The CDR3 is 16 residues long. The germline V gene has CDR1 SGHNT and CDR2 YYREEE (reference sequence). V lost 6 bases, J lost 7 bases, and 11 bases stayed unmatched. As DNA, the CDR3 is TGTGCCAGCAACCCCGGGACAGGGAACCCAAATTCACCCCTCCACTTT. This translates into CASNPGTGNPNSPLHF.

On this clone itself: Germline and junction disagree at one end, which may indicate a read error. The chain combines TRBV7-7 with TRBJ2-1, with 7 bases identical to TRBD1. The CDR3 spans 13 residues. The germline gives CDR1 SSHAT, CDR2 FNYEAQ (reference sequence). DNA for the CDR3: TGTGCTAGCAGCTTAGAGGGGGCGGGTGAGCAGTTCTTC. It specifies CASSLEGAGEQFF.

The rearrangement links TRBV5-6 to TRBJ2-7; 7 bases match TRBD2. The CDR3 has 15 residues. Germline V gene sequence: CDR1 SGHDT, CDR2 YYEEEE. V shed 0 bases, J shed 1 base, and the junction held 4 bases outside the gene matches. CDR3 coding DNA: TGTGCCAGCAGCTTGGGAAGCGGGGCATCCTACGAGCAGTACTTC. The encoded protein is CASSLGSGASYEQYF.

The genes are TRBV5-1 and TRBJ1-2; 11 nucleotides agree with TRBD1. Germline V CDR1 and CDR2: SGHRS, YFSETQ. The CDR3 spans 15 residues. Trimming at V came to 4 bases and at J to 4 bases, leaving 6 bases not matched to a gene. CDR3 sequence: CASSGTGTGGYGYTF. The CDR3 DNA reads as TGCGCCAGCAGCGGCACCGGGACAGGGGGCTATGGCTACACCTTC.

This clone has just a few counts. The rearrangement joins TRBV4-1 to TRBJ1-5, with D possibly TRBD1 on 6 matching bases. Germline V gene sequence: CDR1 MGHRA, CDR2 YSYEKL. Trimming shortened V by 3 bases and J by 6 bases, and 9 bases separated the two germline ends. The length of the CDR3 is 13 residues. The CDR3 sequence: CASSQDRAQPQHF. CDR3 sequence (DNA): TGCGCCAGCAGCCAGGACAGAGCTCAGCCCCAGCATTTT.

Concerning this clone: A read error may account for a junction end that differs from germline. The chain employs TRBV30 and TRBJ1-2, with no clear D. The germline gives CDR1 GTSNPN, CDR2 SVGIG (reference sequence). The CDR3 covers 10 residues. CDR3 protein: CAWADLTVAF. The CDR3 bases are TGTGCCTGGGCGGATCTGACCGTCGCCTTC.

In the case of this clone: In the same sample, other DNA sequences code for this CDR3. The genes are TRBV5-6 and TRBJ2-2, with D hard to call. Germline CDR1 reads SGHDT; CDR2 reads YYEEEE. The CDR3 runs 12 residues. V lost 2 bases and J lost 6, with 5 bases in between. The CDR3 loop is CASSLGSGELFF. Written as DNA, the CDR3 is TGTGCCAGCAGCTTAGGGTCCGGGGAGCTGTTTTTT.

The V and J genes are TRBV2 and TRBJ2-1; 14 nucleotides agree with TRBD2. CDR3 length: 15 residues. Trimming took 0 bases from V and 10 from J; bases not matched to a gene: 2. Germline CDR1 and CDR2: SNHLY and FYNNEI. For the CDR3, the DNA is TGTGCCAGCAGTGAAGCGGGACTAGCGGGGGTGGAGCAGTTCTTC. It is translated as CASSEAGLAGVEQFF.